The TCR beta chain described here comes from a study of blood T cells in healthy people across ages. Germline loops: CDR1 PRHDT, CDR2 FYEKMQ (reference sequence). The ends lost 0 bases at V and 10 bases at J; junction bases unmatched: 5. The CDR3 contains 15 residues. A second PCR, run for 7 to 11 cycles, used a sample-barcoded 5' primer plus a J-beta primer mix. Each cDNA molecule was tagged by a template-switch adaptor that had 12 random nucleotides. TCRdb ran MiXCR on the 5' RACE reads and lists one entry per CDR3 protein. The sample consists of roughly 1.5 million distinct CDR3 sequences, around 40% of them appearing once. Overall study findings and caveats: Naive T cell percentage and TCR beta diversity correlated strongly.

A remark on this clonotype: The antigen remains unidentified.

Sequenced sample: blood. This chain links TRBV13 with TRBJ2-1, with 11 positions matching TRBD2. The clonotype was recovered from a woman aged 18-29 years in good health. CDR3 loop: CASSLGLAGVKEQFF. DNA for the CDR3: TGTGCCAGCAGCTTAGGACTAGCGGGAGTGAAAGAGCAGTTCTTC.